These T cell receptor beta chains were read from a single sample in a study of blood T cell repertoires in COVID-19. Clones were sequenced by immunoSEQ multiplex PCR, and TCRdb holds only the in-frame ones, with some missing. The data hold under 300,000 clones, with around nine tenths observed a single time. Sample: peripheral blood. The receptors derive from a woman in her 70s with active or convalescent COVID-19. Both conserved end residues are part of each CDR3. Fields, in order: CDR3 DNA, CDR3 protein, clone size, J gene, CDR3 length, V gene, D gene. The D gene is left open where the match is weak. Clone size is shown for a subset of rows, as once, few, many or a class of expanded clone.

CDR3 DNA: TGTGCCAGTAGTATACAGGGTACTACTGGAAACACCATATATTTT
CDR3 protein: CASSIQGTTGNTIYF
clone size: -
J gene: TRBJ1-3
CDR3 length: 15
V gene: TRBV19
D gene: -

CDR3 DNA: TGTGCCAGCAGTTACTCGGCGGGAGGGGGCTGGGAGCAGTACTTC
CDR3 protein: CASSYSAGGGWEQYF
clone size: -
J gene: TRBJ2-7
CDR3 length: 15
V gene: TRBV6-5
D gene: TRBD2

CDR3 DNA: TGTGCCAGCAGCTTAGCCGGGGCGGGAGGCTACACCTTC
CDR3 protein: CASSLAGAGGYTF
clone size: -
J gene: TRBJ1-2
CDR3 length: 13
V gene: TRBV11-2
D gene: -

CDR3 DNA: TGTGCCAGCAGCTCCTTTGACAGGTACAATGAGCAGTTCTTC
CDR3 protein: CASSSFDRYNEQFF
clone size: -
J gene: TRBJ2-1
CDR3 length: 14
V gene: TRBV5-6
D gene: -

CDR3 DNA: TGCGCCAGCAGCCCTCCCTCGGGACAGGGAGGCGAGACCCAGTACTTC
CDR3 protein: CASSPPSGQGGETQYF
clone size: -
J gene: TRBJ2-5
CDR3 length: 16
V gene: TRBV5-1
D gene: TRBD1

CDR3 DNA: TGTGCCAGCAGCCCAGATAGCGGGGCCTTGATCCTTAACTCCTACGAGCAGTACTTC
CDR3 protein: CASSPDSGALILNSYEQYF
clone size: -
J gene: TRBJ2-7
CDR3 length: 19
V gene: TRBV9
D gene: TRBD2

CDR3 DNA: TGTGCCAGCAGCTTGGGGCAGGGGAGTGCTGGAAACACCATATATTTT
CDR3 protein: CASSLGQGSAGNTIYF
clone size: once
J gene: TRBJ1-3
CDR3 length: 16
V gene: TRBV7-9
D gene: -

CDR3 DNA: TGTGCCAGCAGCCAAGCCTACAGGGGATTCTTTGGCTACACCTTC
CDR3 protein: CASSQAYRGFFGYTF
clone size: once
J gene: TRBJ1-2
CDR3 length: 15
V gene: TRBV14
D gene: TRBD1

CDR3 DNA: TGTGCCAGCAGCTTCGTAACTAGCGGGGGGGGCACAGATACGCAGTATTTT
CDR3 protein: CASSFVTSGGGTDTQYF
clone size: -
J gene: TRBJ2-3
CDR3 length: 17
V gene: TRBV11-2
D gene: TRBD2

CDR3 DNA: TGTGCCAGCAGCCAATGGGACAGCTCCTACGAGCAGTACTTC
CDR3 protein: CASSQWDSSYEQYF
clone size: -
J gene: TRBJ2-7
CDR3 length: 14
V gene: TRBV3-1/TRBV3-2
D gene: TRBD1

CDR3 DNA: TGTGCCAGCAGATACTCCGGGACAGGGGATGGGCAGCCCCAGCATTTT
CDR3 protein: CASRYSGTGDGQPQHF
clone size: -
J gene: TRBJ1-5
CDR3 length: 16
V gene: TRBV28
D gene: TRBD1

CDR3 DNA: TGTGCCAGCAGCGTAGCCGGGTTGGACACTGAAGCTTTCTTT
CDR3 protein: CASSVAGLDTEAFF
clone size: -
J gene: TRBJ1-1
CDR3 length: 14
V gene: TRBV9
D gene: -

CDR3 DNA: TGTGCCAGCAGCTCGAACAGGGAGACCGCCGACTCTGGAAACACCATATATTTT
CDR3 protein: CASSSNRETADSGNTIYF
clone size: -
J gene: TRBJ1-3
CDR3 length: 18
V gene: TRBV9
D gene: -